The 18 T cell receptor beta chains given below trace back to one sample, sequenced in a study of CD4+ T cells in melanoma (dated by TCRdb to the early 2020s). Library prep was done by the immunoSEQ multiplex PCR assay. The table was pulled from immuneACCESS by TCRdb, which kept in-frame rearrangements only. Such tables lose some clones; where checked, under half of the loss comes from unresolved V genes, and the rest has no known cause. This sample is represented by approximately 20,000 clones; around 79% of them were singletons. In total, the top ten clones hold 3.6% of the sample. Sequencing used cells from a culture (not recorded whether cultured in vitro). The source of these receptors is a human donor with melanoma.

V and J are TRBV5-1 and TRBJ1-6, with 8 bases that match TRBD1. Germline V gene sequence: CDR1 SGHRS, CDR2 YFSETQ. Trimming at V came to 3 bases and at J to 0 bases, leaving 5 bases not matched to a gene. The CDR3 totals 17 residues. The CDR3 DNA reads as TGCGCCAGCAGCTACGGACAGGGCGACTCCTATAATTCACCCCTCCACTTT. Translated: CASSYGQGDSYNSPLHF.

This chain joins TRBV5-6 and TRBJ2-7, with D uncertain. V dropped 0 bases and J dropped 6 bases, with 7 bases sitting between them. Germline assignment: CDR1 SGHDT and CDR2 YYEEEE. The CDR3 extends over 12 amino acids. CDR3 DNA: TGTGCCAGCAGCTTGGACCGCGGCGAGCAGTACTTC. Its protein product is CASSLDRGEQYF. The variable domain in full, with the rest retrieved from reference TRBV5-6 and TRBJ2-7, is DAGVTQSPTHLIKTRGQQVTLRCSPKSGHDTVSWYQQALGQGPQFIFQYYEEEERQRGNFPDRFSGHQFPNYSSELNVNALLLGDSALYLCASSLDRGEQYFGPGTRLTVT.

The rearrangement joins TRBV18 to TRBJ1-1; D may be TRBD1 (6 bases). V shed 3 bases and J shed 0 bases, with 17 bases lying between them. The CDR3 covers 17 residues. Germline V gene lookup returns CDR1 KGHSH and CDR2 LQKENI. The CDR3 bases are TGTGCCAGCTCACCGCGTATTGGACAGACCTTGAACACTGAAGCTTTCTTT. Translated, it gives CASSPRIGQTLNTEAFF.

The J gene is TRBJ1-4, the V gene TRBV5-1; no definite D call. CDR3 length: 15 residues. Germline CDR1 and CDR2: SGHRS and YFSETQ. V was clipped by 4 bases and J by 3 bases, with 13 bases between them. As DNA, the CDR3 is TGCGCCAGCAGCCCTGGGTGGGTTCCTAATGAAAAACTGTTTTTT. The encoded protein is CASSPGWVPNEKLFF.

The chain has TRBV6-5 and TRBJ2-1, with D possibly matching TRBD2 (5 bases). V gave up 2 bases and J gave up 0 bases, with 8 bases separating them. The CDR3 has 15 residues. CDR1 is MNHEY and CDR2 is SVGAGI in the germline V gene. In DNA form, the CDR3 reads TGTGCCAGCAGTTACAAGCGGAACTCCTACAATGAGCAGTTCTTC. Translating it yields CASSYKRNSYNEQFF.

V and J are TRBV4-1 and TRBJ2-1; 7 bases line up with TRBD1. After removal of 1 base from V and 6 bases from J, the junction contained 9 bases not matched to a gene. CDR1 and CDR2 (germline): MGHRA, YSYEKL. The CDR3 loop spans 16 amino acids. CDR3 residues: CASSQVGPGGPNEQFF. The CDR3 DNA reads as TGCGCCAGCAGCCAAGTGGGGCCAGGGGGACCCAATGAGCAGTTCTTC.

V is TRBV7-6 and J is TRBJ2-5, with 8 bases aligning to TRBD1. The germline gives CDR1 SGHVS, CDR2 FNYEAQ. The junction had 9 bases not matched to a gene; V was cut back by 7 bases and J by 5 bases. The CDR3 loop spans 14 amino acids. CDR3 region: CASTNGRGLETQYF. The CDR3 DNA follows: TGTGCCAGCACCAACGGCAGGGGGCTGGAGACCCAGTACTTC.

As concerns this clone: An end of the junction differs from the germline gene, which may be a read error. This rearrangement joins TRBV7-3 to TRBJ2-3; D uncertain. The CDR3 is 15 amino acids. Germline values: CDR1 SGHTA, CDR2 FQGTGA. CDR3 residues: CASSLGPGSIDTQYF. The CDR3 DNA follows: TGTGCCAGCAGCTTGGGTCCTGGAAGCATAGATACGCAGTATTTT.

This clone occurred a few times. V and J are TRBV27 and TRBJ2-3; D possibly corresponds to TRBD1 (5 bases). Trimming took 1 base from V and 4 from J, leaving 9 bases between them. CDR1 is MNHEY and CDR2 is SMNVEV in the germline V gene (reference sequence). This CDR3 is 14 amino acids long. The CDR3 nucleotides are TGTGCCAGCAGTTTATATGGGGCGGCAGATACGCAGTATTTT. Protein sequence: CASSLYGAADTQYF.

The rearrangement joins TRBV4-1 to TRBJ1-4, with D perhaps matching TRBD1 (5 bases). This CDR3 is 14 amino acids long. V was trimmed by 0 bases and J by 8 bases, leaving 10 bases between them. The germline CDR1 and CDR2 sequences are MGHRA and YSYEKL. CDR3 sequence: CASSQDQGFEKLFF. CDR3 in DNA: TGCGCCAGCAGCCAAGATCAGGGCTTCGAAAAACTGTTTTTT.

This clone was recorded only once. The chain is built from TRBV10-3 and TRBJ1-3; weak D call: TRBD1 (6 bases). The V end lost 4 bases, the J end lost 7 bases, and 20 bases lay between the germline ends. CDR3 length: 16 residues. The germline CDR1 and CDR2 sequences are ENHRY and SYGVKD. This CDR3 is CAISVGLTGGSNTIYF. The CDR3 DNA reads TGTGCCATCAGTGTAGGCCTGACGGGGGGCTCTAACACCATATATTTT.

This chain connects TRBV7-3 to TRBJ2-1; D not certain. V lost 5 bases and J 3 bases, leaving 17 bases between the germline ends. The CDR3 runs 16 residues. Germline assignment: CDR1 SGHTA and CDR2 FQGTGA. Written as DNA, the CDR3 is TGTGCCAGCAGCCCCATTTGGAAAATCCTCTACAATGAGCAGTTCTTC. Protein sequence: CASSPIWKILYNEQFF. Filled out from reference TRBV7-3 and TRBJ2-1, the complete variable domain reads GAGVSQTPSNKVTEKGKYVELRCDPISGHTALYWYRQSLGQGPEFLIYFQGTGAADDSGLPNDRFFAVRPEGSVSTLKIQRTERGDSAVYLCASSPIWKILYNEQFFGPGTRLTVL.

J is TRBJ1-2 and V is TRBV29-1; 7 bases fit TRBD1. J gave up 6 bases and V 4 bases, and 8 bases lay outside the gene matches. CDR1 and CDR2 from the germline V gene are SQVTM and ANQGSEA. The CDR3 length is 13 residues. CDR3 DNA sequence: TGCAGCGTTGTGCCCGGGACAGAGAATGGCTACACCTTC. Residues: CSVVPGTENGYTF.

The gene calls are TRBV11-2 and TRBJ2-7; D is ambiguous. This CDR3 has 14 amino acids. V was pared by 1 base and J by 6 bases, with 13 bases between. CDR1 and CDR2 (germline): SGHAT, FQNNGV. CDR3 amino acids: CASSLASNLGEQYF. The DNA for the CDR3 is TGTGCCAGCAGCTTAGCGAGCAACCTTGGCGAGCAGTACTTC.

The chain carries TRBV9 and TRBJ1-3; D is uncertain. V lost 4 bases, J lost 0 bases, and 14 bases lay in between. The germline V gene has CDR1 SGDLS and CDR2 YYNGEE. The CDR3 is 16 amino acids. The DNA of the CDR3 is TGTGCCAGCAGCTACGGACGGCCAAGCTCTGGAAACACCATATATTTT. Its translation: CASSYGRPSSGNTIYF.

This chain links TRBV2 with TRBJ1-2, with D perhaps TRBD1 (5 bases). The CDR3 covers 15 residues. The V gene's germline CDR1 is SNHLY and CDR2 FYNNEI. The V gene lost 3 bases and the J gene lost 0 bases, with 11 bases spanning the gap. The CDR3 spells CASSEIAGSNYGYTF. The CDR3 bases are TGTGCCAGCAGTGAGATTGCAGGGTCTAACTATGGCTACACCTTC.

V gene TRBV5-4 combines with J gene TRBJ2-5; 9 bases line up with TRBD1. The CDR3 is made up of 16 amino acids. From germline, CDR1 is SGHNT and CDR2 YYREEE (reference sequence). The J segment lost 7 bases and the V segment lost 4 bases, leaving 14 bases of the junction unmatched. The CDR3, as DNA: TGTGCCAGCAGCCACGGGCGGGACAGGGTGATGGCGACCCAGTACTTC. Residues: CASSHGRDRVMATQYF.

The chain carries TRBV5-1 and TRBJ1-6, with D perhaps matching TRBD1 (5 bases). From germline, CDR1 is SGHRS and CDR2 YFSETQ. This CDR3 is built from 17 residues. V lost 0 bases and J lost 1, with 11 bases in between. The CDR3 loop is CASSLVGGESYNSPLHF. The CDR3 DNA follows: TGCGCCAGCAGCTTGGTCGGGGGAGAGTCCTATAATTCACCCCTCCACTTT.